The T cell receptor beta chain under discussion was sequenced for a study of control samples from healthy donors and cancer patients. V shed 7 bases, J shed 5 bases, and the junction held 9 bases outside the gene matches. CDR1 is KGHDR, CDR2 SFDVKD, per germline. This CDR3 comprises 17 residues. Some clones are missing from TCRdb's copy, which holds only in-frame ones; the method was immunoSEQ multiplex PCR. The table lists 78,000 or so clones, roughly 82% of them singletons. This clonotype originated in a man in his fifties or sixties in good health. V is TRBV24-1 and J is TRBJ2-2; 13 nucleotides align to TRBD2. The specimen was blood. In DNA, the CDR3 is TGTGCCACCAGCAGAAGGACTAGCGGGAGTGGTACCGGGGAGCTGTTTTTT. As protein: CATSRRTSGSGTGELFF.